This T cell receptor (beta chain) was identified in a study of beta chain features in type 1 diabetes. Findings and caveats of the study: When Type 1 diabetes patients were examined, their TCRB CDR3s proved moderately but significantly shorter in all four CD4+ subsets.

Per germline, CDR1 SQVTM and CDR2 ANQGSEA. The CDR3 sequence is 13 residues long. The J segment lost 3 bases and the V segment lost 4 bases, leaving 6 bases of the junction unmatched. On this clone itself: Its antigen remains unknown.

The study reverse transcribed the entire isolated RNA, so it sequenced expressed TCRB transcripts. TCRdb's copy holds only in-frame clones and misses some; the assay was immunoSEQ multiplex PCR. The table lists 150,000 to 200,000 clones, about 63% of them singletons. Per donor, one heparinised blood draw averaged roughly 110 mL. The rearrangement links TRBV29-1 to TRBJ2-7; 7 nucleotides match TRBD1. Sequenced input: naive CD4+ T cells from blood. The TCR originated in a young man with type 1 diabetes. The CDR3 DNA reads TGCAGCGTTGGGGGGACAGAGAACTACGAGCAGTACTTC. Protein: CSVGGTENYEQYF.